This T cell receptor (beta chain) is from a study of OX40 agonist ivuxolimab in advanced cancers. This table comes from immunoSEQ multiplex PCR, and its TCRdb copy is limited to in-frame clones, with some not included. The table has fewer than 60,000 clones, about 89% seen once. Concerning this clone itself: Its antigen is currently unknown.

The germline V gene encodes CDR1 LGHNA and CDR2 YNFKEQ. Trimming at V came to 4 bases and at J to 10 bases, leaving 10 bases not matched to a gene. CDR3 length: 14 amino acids. Overall study findings and caveats: CD8+ T cells averaged more expanded clones than CD4+. It was not determined which antigens were specifically recognized by the peripheral T cells that had undergone clonal expansion. By week 6 at 0.1 to 3.0 mg/kg, blood CD4+ and CD8+ T cells had expanded clonally.

This sequence originates from an adult with an advanced solid tumor such as melanoma, head and neck, liver or kidney cancer. The specimen was CD4+ or CD8+ T cells sorted from blood, collected in a trial of the OX40 agonist ivuxolimab. J is TRBJ2-3 and V is TRBV4-2, with TRBD2 matching over 8 bases. The CDR3 nucleotides are TGTGCCAGCAGCCCCGACTCAACTAGCGGTCCGCAGTATTTT. Its protein product is CASSPDSTSGPQYF.